This T cell receptor (beta chain) was recorded in a study of blood T cell repertoires in COVID-19. The wider study: Whether acute or convalescent, the COVID-19 samples came from the United States, Italy and Spain. PBMCs, B-cell-depleted T cells, or T cells provided the cDNA or gDNA that made up the material.

Germline CDR1 is SGHNT and CDR2 is YYREEE (reference sequence). The CDR3 covers 15 residues. V was cut by 4 bases and J by 9 bases, with 20 bases left in between. The table came from immunoSEQ multiplex PCR; TCRdb's copy has only in-frame clones and leaves some out. The sample shows just over 85,000 clones, 89% of them seen only once. The material sequenced was peripheral blood. The rearrangement links TRBV5-4 to TRBJ2-1; possibly TRBD2 for D (6 bases). This receptor was obtained from a man aged 45 to 65 with acute or convalescent COVID-19. CDR3 region: CASSPGGRVVSEQFF. For the CDR3, the DNA is TGTGCCAGCAGCCCTGGGGGGAGAGTAGTCAGTGAGCAGTTCTTC. Full variable domain (remainder filled in from reference TRBV5-4 and TRBJ2-1): ETGVTQSPTHLIKTRGQQVTLRCSSQSGHNTVSWYQQALGQGPQFIFQYYREEENGRGNFPPRFSGLQFPNYSSELNVNALELDDSALYLCASSPGGRVVSEQFFGPGTRLTVL.